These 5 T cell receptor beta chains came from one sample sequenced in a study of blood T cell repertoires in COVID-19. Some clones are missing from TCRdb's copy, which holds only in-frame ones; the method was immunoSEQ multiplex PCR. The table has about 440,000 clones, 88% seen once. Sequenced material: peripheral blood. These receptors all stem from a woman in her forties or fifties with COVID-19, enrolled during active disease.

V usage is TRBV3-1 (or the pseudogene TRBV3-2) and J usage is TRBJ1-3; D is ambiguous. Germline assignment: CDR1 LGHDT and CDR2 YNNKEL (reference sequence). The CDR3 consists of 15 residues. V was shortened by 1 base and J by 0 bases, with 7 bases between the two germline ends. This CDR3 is CASSQARNSGNTIYF. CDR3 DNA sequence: TGTGCCAGCAGCCAAGCGAGGAACTCTGGAAACACCATATATTTT.

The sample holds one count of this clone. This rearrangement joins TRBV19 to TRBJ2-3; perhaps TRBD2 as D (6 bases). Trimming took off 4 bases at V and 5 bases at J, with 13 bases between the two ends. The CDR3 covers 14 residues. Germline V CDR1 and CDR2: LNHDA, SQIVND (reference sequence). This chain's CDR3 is CASSTLPGLDTQYF. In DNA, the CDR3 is TGTGCCAGTAGTACTTTGCCGGGACTAGATACGCAGTATTTT.

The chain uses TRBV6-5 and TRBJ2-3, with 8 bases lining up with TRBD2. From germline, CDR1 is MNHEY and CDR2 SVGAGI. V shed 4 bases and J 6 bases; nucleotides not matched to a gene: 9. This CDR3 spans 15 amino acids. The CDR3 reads CASSFTRGAEDTQYF. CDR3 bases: TGTGCCAGCAGTTTTACGCGGGGGGCGGAGGATACGCAGTATTTT.

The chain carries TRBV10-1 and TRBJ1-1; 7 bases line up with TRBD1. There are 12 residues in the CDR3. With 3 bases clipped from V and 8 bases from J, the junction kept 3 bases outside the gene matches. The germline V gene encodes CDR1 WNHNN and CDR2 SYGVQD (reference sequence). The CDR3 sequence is CASSDFRGEAFF. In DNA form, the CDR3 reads TGCGCCAGCAGTGACTTCAGGGGGGAAGCTTTCTTT.

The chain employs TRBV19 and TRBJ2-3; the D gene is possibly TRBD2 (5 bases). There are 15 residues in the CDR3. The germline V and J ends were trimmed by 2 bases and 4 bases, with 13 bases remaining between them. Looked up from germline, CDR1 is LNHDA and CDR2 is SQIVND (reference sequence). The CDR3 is CASSIQSGIADTQYF. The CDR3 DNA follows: TGTGCCAGTAGTATACAGTCCGGGATTGCAGATACGCAGTATTTT.